The clone carrying this T cell receptor beta chain was detected many times. Its antigen remains unknown. The sample comes from a study of T cells after yellow fever vaccination. TCRdb reanalysed the 5' RACE reads using MiXCR and keeps one entry per CDR3 protein. Altogether 450,000 to 650,000 distinct CDR3 sequences are present, roughly 12% being singletons, with the ten largest covering more than 12%. Overall study findings and caveats: Contamination of FACS-sorted repertoires by abundant clonotypes from the bulk population could occur.

The ends were cut back, 4 bases at V and 6 bases at J, with 15 bases in the middle. The CDR3 has 14 amino acids. This sequence was found in a man aged 25-40 years who received the YFV17D yellow fever vaccine. This specimen was PBMCs, taken on the day of the yellow fever booster vaccination. The chain carries TRBV12-3 or TRBV12-4 and TRBJ1-2; D unclear. CDR3 amino acids: CASSSSGGFNGYTF. For the CDR3, the DNA is TGTGCCAGCAGTTCCAGTGGAGGCTTTAATGGCTACACCTTC.